These 4 T cell receptor beta chains were all obtained from the same sample, sequenced in a study of shared clonotypes between healthy human individuals. Only in-frame clones appear in the TCRdb table, and some are missing; sequencing was by immunoSEQ multiplex PCR. This table holds hundreds of thousands of clones, roughly 78% found once. The sample taken for sequencing was memory CD4+ T cells sorted from blood. Subset: CD45RA-negative fraction. These receptor sequences come from a woman in her thirties in good health.

V usage is TRBV28 and J usage is TRBJ1-1, with D possibly TRBD1 on 6 matching bases. The CDR3 spans 17 residues. V was pared by 3 bases and J by 3 bases, with 20 bases between. The V gene's germline CDR1 is MDHEN and CDR2 SYDVKM. The DNA of the CDR3 is TGTGCCAGCAGTTTCCTCCCTACAGGGTCTGGTGACACTGAAGCTTTCTTT. It encodes CASSFLPTGSGDTEAFF.

CDR3 in amino acids: CAISSSGREADRRNEQFF. The CDR3 nucleotides read TGTGCCATCAGTAGTAGCGGGAGGGAGGCGGACCGTCGCAATGAGCAGTTCTTC. The V and J genes are TRBV10-3 and TRBJ2-1, with 11 bases lining up with TRBD2. Losses at the gene ends were 5 bases for V and 6 bases for J; bases not matched to a gene: 15. This CDR3 spans 18 amino acids. The germline gives CDR1 ENHRY, CDR2 SYGVKD.

The V gene is TRBV27, the J gene TRBJ2-6; 7 nucleotides agree with TRBD1. CDR1 is MNHEY, CDR2 SMNVEV, per germline (reference sequence). The CDR3 consists of 16 residues. After removal of 8 bases from V and 0 bases from J, the junction contained 7 bases not matched to a gene. CDR3 DNA: TGTGCCAGCCAAAGACAGGGTAGCTCTGGGGCCAACGTCCTGACTTTC. It yields the protein CASQRQGSSGANVLTF.

In nucleotides, the CDR3 is TGTGCCAGCAGTTCGGGACACGACTCTGGAAACACCATATATTTT. Protein product: CASSSGHDSGNTIYF. This rearrangement joins TRBV28 to TRBJ1-3; weak D call: TRBD1 (6 bases). The germline CDR1 and CDR2 sequences are MDHEN and SYDVKM. This CDR3 is 15 amino acids long. V gave up 4 bases and J gave up 0 bases, with 10 bases separating them.